This entry is about one T cell receptor beta chain. Its antigen is undetermined. These data are taken from a study of T cell responses to AZD1222 COVID-19 vaccine. Study-level information: Second-dose groups at about 4 or about 12 weeks were pooled.

The study, taken as a whole, reports: Researchers report vaccine-associated CD4 TCRs spanning spike, with dominance at 160-218 and 743-854. A mostly white British donor set with more females was recruited, and clonal diversity was possibly underestimated. The study reported that nearly half of spike-specific TCRs target unmutated variant regions.

Repertoires were generated with immunoSEQ multiplex PCR, while TCRdb's copy carries only in-frame clones and drops some. The profile covers about 110,000 clones, with about 86% appearing a single time and 3% to 3.5% taken by the ten largest. The CDR3 spans 15 residues. The germline V and J ends were trimmed by 0 bases and 0 bases, with 9 bases remaining between them. Germline V gene sequence: CDR1 SGHNT, CDR2 YYREEE (reference sequence). The material was peripheral blood, obtained on day 0 of AZD1222 vaccination. The genes are TRBV5-4 and TRBJ1-1; no firm D call. This TCR derives from an adult in good health. The CDR3 spells CASSLEAAMNTEAFF. The CDR3 DNA reads TGTGCCAGCAGCTTGGAAGCAGCGATGAACACTGAAGCTTTCTTT.